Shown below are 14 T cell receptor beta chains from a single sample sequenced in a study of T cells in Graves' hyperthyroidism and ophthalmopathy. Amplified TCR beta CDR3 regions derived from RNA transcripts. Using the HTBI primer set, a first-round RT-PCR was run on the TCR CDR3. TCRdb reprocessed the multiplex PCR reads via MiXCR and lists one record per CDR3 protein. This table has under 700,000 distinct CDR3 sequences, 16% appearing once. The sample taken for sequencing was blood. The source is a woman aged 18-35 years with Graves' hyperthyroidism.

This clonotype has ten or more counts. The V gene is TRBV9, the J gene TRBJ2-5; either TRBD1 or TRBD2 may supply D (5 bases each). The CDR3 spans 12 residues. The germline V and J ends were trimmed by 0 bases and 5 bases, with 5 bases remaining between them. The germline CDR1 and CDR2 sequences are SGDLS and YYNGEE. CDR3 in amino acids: CASSVGGETQYF. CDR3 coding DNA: TGTGCCAGCAGCGTAGGGGGGGAGACCCAGTACTTC.

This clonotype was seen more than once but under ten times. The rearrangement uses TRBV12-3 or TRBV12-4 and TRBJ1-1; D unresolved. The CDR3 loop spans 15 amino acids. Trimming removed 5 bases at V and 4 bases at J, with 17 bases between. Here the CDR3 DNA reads TGTGCCAGCAGTCCTTTTCTTCGGGGAGGCACTGAAGCTTTCTTT. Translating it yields CASSPFLRGGTEAFF.

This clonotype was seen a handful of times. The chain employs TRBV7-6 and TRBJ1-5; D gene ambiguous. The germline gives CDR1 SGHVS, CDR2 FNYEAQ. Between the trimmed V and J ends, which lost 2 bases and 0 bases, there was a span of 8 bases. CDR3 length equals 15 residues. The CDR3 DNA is TGTGCCAGCAGCTTACAGGCAGATAGCAATCAGCCCCAGCATTTT. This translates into CASSLQADSNQPQHF.

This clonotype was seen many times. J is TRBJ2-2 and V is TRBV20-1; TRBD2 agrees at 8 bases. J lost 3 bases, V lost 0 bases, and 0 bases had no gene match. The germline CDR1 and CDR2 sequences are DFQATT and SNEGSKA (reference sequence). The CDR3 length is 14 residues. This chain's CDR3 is CSAREAGDTGELFF. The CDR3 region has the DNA TGCAGTGCTAGAGAAGCGGGAGACACCGGGGAGCTGTTTTTT.

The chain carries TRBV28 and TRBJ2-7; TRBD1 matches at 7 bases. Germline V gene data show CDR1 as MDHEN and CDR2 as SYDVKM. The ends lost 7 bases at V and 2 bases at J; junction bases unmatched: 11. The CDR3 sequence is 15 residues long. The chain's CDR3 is CASNIRAGGPYEQYF. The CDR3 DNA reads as TGTGCCAGCAATATTAGGGCAGGGGGTCCCTACGAGCAGTACTTC.

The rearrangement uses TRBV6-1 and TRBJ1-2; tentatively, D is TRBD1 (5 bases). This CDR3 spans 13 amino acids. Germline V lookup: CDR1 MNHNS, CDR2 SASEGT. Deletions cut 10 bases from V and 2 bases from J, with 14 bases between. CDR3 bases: TGTGCCACCCAGTCTAACAGGAACTATGGCTACACCTTC. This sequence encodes CATQSNRNYGYTF.

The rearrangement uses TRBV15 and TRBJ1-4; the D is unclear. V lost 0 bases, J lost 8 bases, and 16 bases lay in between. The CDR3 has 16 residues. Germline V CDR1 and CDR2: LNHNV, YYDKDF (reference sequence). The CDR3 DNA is TGTGCCACCAGCAGAGATCGTCGAGGGTACCAGGAAAAACTGTTTTTT. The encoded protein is CATSRDRRGYQEKLFF.

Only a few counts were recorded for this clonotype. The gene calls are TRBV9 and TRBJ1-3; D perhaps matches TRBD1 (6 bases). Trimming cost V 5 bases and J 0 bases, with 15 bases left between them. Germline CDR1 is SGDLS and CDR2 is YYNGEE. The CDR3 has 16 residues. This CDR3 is CASSSIRGSSGNTIYF. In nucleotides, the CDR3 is TGTGCCAGCAGTTCTATCAGGGGTTCCTCTGGAAACACCATATATTTT.

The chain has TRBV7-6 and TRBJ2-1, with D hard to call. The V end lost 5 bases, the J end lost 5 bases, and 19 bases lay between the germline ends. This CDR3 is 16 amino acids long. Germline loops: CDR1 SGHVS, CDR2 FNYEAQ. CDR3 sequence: CASSQPKSGPNNEQFF. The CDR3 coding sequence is TGTGCCAGCAGCCAGCCAAAATCCGGGCCCAACAATGAGCAGTTCTTC.

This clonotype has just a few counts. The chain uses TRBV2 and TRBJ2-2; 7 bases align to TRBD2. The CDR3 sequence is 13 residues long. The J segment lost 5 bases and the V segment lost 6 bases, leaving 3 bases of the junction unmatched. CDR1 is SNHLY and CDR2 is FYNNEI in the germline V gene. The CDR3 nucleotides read TGTGCCAGCAGCATTAGCGGGACCGGGGAGCTGTTTTTT. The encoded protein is CASSISGTGELFF. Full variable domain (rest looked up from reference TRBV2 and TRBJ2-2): EPEVTQTPSHQVTQMGQEVILRCVPISNHLYFYWYRQILGQKVEFLVSFYNNEISEKSEIFDDQFSVERPDGSNFTLKIRSTKLEDSAMYFCASSISGTGELFFGEGSRLTVL.

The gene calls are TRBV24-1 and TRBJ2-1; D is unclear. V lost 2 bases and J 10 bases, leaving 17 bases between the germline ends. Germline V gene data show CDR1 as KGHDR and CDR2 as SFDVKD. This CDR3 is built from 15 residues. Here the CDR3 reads CATSDSPLGLGEQFF. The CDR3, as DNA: TGTGCCACCAGTGATTCCCCTCTAGGTTTAGGGGAGCAGTTCTTC.

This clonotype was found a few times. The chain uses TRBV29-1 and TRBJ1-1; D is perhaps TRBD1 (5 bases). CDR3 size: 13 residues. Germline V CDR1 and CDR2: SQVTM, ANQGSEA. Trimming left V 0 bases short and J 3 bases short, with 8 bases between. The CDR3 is CSVEEGQYTEAFF. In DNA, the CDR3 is TGCAGCGTTGAAGAGGGGCAGTACACTGAAGCTTTCTTT.

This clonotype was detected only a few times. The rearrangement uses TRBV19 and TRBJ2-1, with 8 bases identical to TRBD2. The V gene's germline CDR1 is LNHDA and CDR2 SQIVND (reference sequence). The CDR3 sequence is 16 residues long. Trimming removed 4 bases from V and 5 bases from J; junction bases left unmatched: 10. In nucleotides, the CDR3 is TGTGCCAGTAGTAGTATAGCGGGGCAAACCAACAATGAGCAGTTCTTC. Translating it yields CASSSIAGQTNNEQFF.

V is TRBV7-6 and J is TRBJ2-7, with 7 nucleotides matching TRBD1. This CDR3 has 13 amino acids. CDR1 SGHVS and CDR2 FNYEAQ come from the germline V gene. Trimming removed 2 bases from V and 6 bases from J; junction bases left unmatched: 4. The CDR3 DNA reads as TGTGCCAGCAGCTTATCTCGGACAGGCGAGCAGTACTTC. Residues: CASSLSRTGEQYF.